Presented here are 7 T cell receptor beta chains from one specimen sequenced in a study of Ad26.COV2.S vaccination and SARS-CoV-2 variants. As to treatment: roughly 20 received Ad26.COV2.S at low or high dose, single or two shots; a few received placebo; per-sample allocation not given. On day 63 after the first injection, vaccine and placebo recipients gave samples. The data were produced by immunoSEQ multiplex PCR, yet TCRdb's version contains in-frame clones alone and is incomplete. The sample lists around 380,000 clones; roughly nine tenths were seen once. Source: peripheral blood, taken in a trial of Ad26.COV2.S vaccine versus placebo. These receptors were obtained from a person aged 18 to 65 who received the Ad26.COV2.S COVID-19 vaccine or a placebo.

This clone has only one observation. This CDR3 reads CASSLPTYNEQFF. In nucleotides, the CDR3 is TGCGCCAGCAGCTTGCCTACCTACAATGAGCAGTTCTTC. The chain links TRBV5-1 to TRBJ2-1; D ambiguous. Trimming shortened V by 1 base and J by 2 bases, and 4 bases separated the two germline ends. Per germline, CDR1 SGHRS and CDR2 YFSETQ. This CDR3 has 13 residues.

The chain combines TRBV7-7 with TRBJ2-7, with TRBD2 matching 7 bases. There are 13 residues in the CDR3. Germline CDR1 is SSHAT and CDR2 is FNYEAQ (reference sequence). V shed 9 bases, J shed 0 bases, and the junction held 5 bases outside the gene matches. CDR3 loop: CARGEGISYEQYF. CDR3 bases: TGTGCCAGGGGGGAGGGAATCTCCTACGAGCAGTACTTC. The variable domain in full, with the rest retrieved from reference TRBV7-7 and TRBJ2-7, is GAGVSQSPRYKVTKRGQDVTLRCDPISSHATLYWYQQALGQGPEFLTYFNYEAQPDKSGLPSDRFSAERPEGSISTLTIQRTEQRDSAMYRCARGEGISYEQYFGPGTRLTVT.

CDR3 DNA: TGTGCCAGCAGGCGAGCGGGGGGGCCAGCGACGCAGTATTTT. It is translated as CASRRAGGPATQYF. V is TRBV11-2 and J is TRBJ2-3; 10 bases are shared with TRBD2. With V trimmed by 6 bases and J by 9 bases, 9 bases remained unmatched. CDR1 is SGHAT and CDR2 is FQNNGV in the germline V gene. The CDR3 totals 14 residues.

The V and J genes are TRBV20-1 and TRBJ2-3; D remains unclear. CDR3 length: 11 amino acids. Trimming stripped 4 bases from V and 8 bases from J, with 10 bases between. Germline loops: CDR1 DFQATT, CDR2 SNEGSKA (reference sequence). DNA for the CDR3: TGCAGTGCTACCCCCTCTGTTACGCAGTATTTT. It translates to CSATPSVTQYF.

This clone was detected only a few times. The chain couples TRBV29-1 to TRBJ2-7; either TRBD1 or TRBD2 may fit D (5 bases each). V lost 4 bases, J lost 6 bases, and 13 bases lay in between. The germline V gene encodes CDR1 SQVTM and CDR2 ANQGSEA. The CDR3 length is 12 residues. The CDR3 region has the DNA TGCAGCGTTGCGAGGGGCCGCGGCGAGCAGTACTTC. This sequence encodes CSVARGRGEQYF.

The chain joins TRBV6-5 to TRBJ1-6, with 8 bases identical to TRBD1. The germline V gene has CDR1 MNHEY and CDR2 SVGAGI. The CDR3 is made up of 15 amino acids. V dropped 2 bases and J dropped 7; count of bases not matched to a gene: 4. CDR3 sequence (DNA): TGTGCCAGCAGTTACAACGGACAGGGAAATTCACCCCTCCACTTT. This translates into CASSYNGQGNSPLHF.

This clone was observed a few times. J is TRBJ1-6 and V is TRBV3-1 (or the pseudogene TRBV3-2), with D uncertain. CDR3 length equals 15 residues. Germline loops: CDR1 LGHDT, CDR2 YNNKEL (reference sequence). The germline V and J ends were trimmed by 4 bases and 7 bases, with 14 bases remaining between them. In DNA, the CDR3 is TGTGCCAGCAGCCTCGACTCTTTAGGCAATTCACCCCTCCACTTT. It encodes CASSLDSLGNSPLHF.